The 22 T cell receptor beta chains listed next were all sequenced from one sample in a study of blood T cells in healthy people across ages. Through a sample-barcoded 5' primer and a J-beta primer mix, a second PCR was run for roughly 7 to 12 cycles. TCRdb fed the 5' RACE reads into MiXCR, producing one record per CDR3 protein. The sample yields 650,000 to 800,000 distinct CDR3 sequences, over 40% seen once. Sequenced sample: blood. All receptors come from a woman older than 75 in good health.

This clonotype has a count of ten or more. This chain connects TRBV6-5 to TRBJ2-3, with 7 bases lining up with TRBD2. The J segment lost 6 bases and the V segment lost 4 bases, leaving 7 bases of the junction unmatched. Germline CDR1 and CDR2: MNHEY and SVGAGI. The CDR3 spans 14 residues. The CDR3 DNA reads as TGTGCCAGCAGTTGGAACCGGGACTACGATACGCAGTATTTT. This translates into CASSWNRDYDTQYF.

This chain connects TRBV28 to TRBJ2-6, with D unclear. Per germline, CDR1 MDHEN and CDR2 SYDVKM. This CDR3 is 16 amino acids long. Trimming pared 4 bases from V and 2 bases from J, leaving 12 bases between. The CDR3 sequence is CASSSPGTAGANVLTF. The CDR3 region has the DNA TGTGCCAGCAGTTCGCCCGGCACTGCTGGGGCCAACGTCCTGACTTTC. Based on the CDR3 plus reference TRBV28 and TRBJ2-6, the full variable domain is DVKVTQSSRYLVKRTGEKVFLECVQDMDHENMFWYRQDPGLGLRLIYFSYDVKMKEKGDIPEGYSVSREKKERFSLILESASTNQTSMYLCASSSPGTAGANVLTFGAGSRLTVL.

There are many counts of this clonotype. The chain carries TRBV15 and TRBJ2-1, with D possibly being TRBD1 (5 bases). V lost 0 bases and J 8 bases, leaving 11 bases between the germline ends. CDR3 size: 14 residues. Per germline, CDR1 LNHNV and CDR2 YYDKDF (reference sequence). The CDR3 region has the DNA TGTGCCACCAGCAGAGAAAAGGGGATTCATGAGCAGTTCTTC. This codes for CATSREKGIHEQFF.

The rearrangement joins TRBV28 to TRBJ2-7; 7 nucleotides line up with TRBD1. The better agreement between TRBJ2-5 and the DNA end casts doubt on the J call. The CDR3 covers 14 residues. Germline values: CDR1 MDHEN, CDR2 SYDVKM. CDR3 bases: TGTGCCAGCAGTTTGCCGACAGGGAGCGAGACCCAGTACTTC. Protein product: CASSLPTGSETQYF.

This chain connects TRBV20-1 to TRBJ2-1; 8 bases match TRBD2. The DNA end is a closer match to TRBJ2-7, so the J assignment may be wrong. From germline, CDR1 is DFQATT and CDR2 SNEGSKA (reference sequence). The CDR3 totals 18 residues. CDR3 region: CSARPNVAGLSSYNEQYF. The CDR3, as DNA: TGCAGTGCTAGGCCAAATGTAGCGGGGTTAAGCTCCTACAATGAGCAGTACTTC.

This chain links TRBV2 with TRBJ2-7, with TRBD2 matching over 9 bases. This CDR3 is built from 14 residues. Unmatched junction bases numbered 9, after V lost 8 bases and J lost 4 bases. Germline CDR1 SNHLY, CDR2 FYNNEI. The CDR3 region has the DNA TGTGCCAGCCTTAGCGGGAGCGGACCTTACGAGCAGTACTTC. Its protein product is CASLSGSGPYEQYF.

This sequence joins TRBV12-3 or TRBV12-4 and TRBJ2-3; 9 bases map to TRBD2. J gave up 1 base and V 8 bases, and 7 bases lay outside the gene matches. The CDR3 is 15 residues long. The CDR3 spells CASGSAGGRTDTQYF. The CDR3 DNA is TGTGCCAGCGGATCAGCGGGGGGCCGCACAGATACGCAGTATTTT.

This clonotype was seen ten or more times. This chain joins TRBV5-1 and TRBJ2-1, with 7 bases matching TRBD1. J gave up 7 bases and V 1 base, and 11 bases lay outside the gene matches. The germline V gene encodes CDR1 SGHRS and CDR2 YFSETQ. This CDR3 has 16 amino acids. CDR3 protein: CASSLRDSSTENEQFF. For the CDR3, the DNA is TGCGCCAGCAGCTTGCGGGACAGTTCTACGGAAAATGAGCAGTTCTTC.

This clonotype was counted ten times or more. The chain uses TRBV5-1 and TRBJ2-1; D may be TRBD2 (5 bases). V was trimmed by 4 bases and J by 8 bases, leaving 10 bases between them. The CDR3 extends over 12 amino acids. CDR1 and CDR2 (germline): SGHRS, YFSETQ. The CDR3 DNA is TGCGCCAGCAGCCCTCCCGGGGATGAGCAGTTCTTC. The encoded protein is CASSPPGDEQFF.

The chain is built from TRBV28 and TRBJ2-5; possible D gene TRBD2, 7 bases. Germline V gene sequence: CDR1 MDHEN, CDR2 SYDVKM. V shed 8 bases and J shed 1 base, with 14 bases lying between them. The CDR3 extends over 14 amino acids. CDR3 bases: TGTGCCAGCGGACTTAGGGGGGGCCAAGAGACCCAGTACTTC. Protein: CASGLRGGQETQYF.

This rearrangement joins TRBV9 to TRBJ2-3; the D call may be TRBD1 or TRBD2 (5 bases each). This CDR3 contains 15 residues. The germline V and J ends were trimmed by 0 bases and 1 base, with 9 bases remaining between them. The germline gives CDR1 SGDLS, CDR2 YYNGEE. The CDR3 loop is CASSVGGVRTDTQYF. CDR3 sequence (DNA): TGTGCCAGCAGCGTAGGAGGGGTTCGCACAGATACGCAGTATTTT.

As for this clonotype: A single base separates this from a much larger clone, so it may be a read error. This chain connects TRBV29-1 to TRBJ2-5, with 9 bases fitting TRBD1. The V and J ends lost 6 bases and 11 bases, in that order; junction bases with no gene match: 10. Germline CDR1 reads SQVTM; CDR2 reads ANQGSEA. There are 12 residues in the CDR3. CDR3 sequence reads: CSVGQGNNEQYF. The CDR3 DNA reads TGCAGCGTGGGACAGGGTAACAATGAGCAGTACTTC.

The J gene is TRBJ2-7, the V gene TRBV4-1; 10 nucleotides match TRBD2. With the DNA end fitting TRBJ2-5 better, the J assignment may be wrong. The CDR3 contains 17 residues. Germline V lookup: CDR1 MGHRA, CDR2 YSYEKL. The CDR3 sequence: CASSPQDLAGVLETQYF. The CDR3 nucleotides read TGCGCCAGCAGCCCTCAAGATCTAGCGGGGGTCCTCGAGACCCAGTACTTC.

Details on this clonotype: An end of the junction does not agree with germline; a read error may underlie this. The V call is TRBV7-2, the J call TRBJ1-2; D ambiguous. CDR1 and CDR2 from the germline V gene are SGHTA and FQGNSA. The CDR3 is 11 amino acids. The CDR3 reads CVSSLNYGYTF. DNA of the CDR3: TGTGTCAGCAGCTTGAACTATGGCTACACCTTC.

The sample holds one count of this clonotype. The chain couples TRBV6-5 to TRBJ2-1; the match to TRBD2 covers 7 bases. The trim removed 0 bases at V and 1 base at J, leaving 9 bases unmatched. This CDR3 has 18 amino acids. Germline values: CDR1 MNHEY, CDR2 SVGAGI. The CDR3 sequence is CASSYSPSGKGSYNEQFF. CDR3 nucleotides: TGTGCCAGCAGTTACTCTCCCAGCGGGAAGGGGTCCTACAATGAGCAGTTCTTC.

In DNA, the CDR3 is TGTGCCAGCAGCTTTGTTACGGGGAGAGGGGCAGAGCAGTACTTC. Translating gives CASSFVTGRGAEQYF. The J gene is TRBJ2-5, the V gene TRBV7-2; D possibly uses TRBD1 or TRBD2 (5 bases each). Trimming took 3 bases from V and 11 from J, leaving 22 bases between them. Per the germline V gene, CDR1 is SGHTA and CDR2 is FQGNSA. This CDR3 has 15 residues.

This clonotype was counted a few times. The rearrangement uses TRBV5-1 and TRBJ2-3; D is undetermined. CDR3 length: 14 residues. Germline CDR1 SGHRS, CDR2 YFSETQ. Trimming removed 0 bases at V and 4 bases at J, with 9 bases between. CDR3 sequence: CASSLVASADTQYF. The CDR3 DNA is TGCGCCAGCAGCTTGGTGGCATCGGCAGATACGCAGTATTTT.

Worth noting for this clonotype: An end of the junction does not agree with germline; a read error may underlie this. This CDR3 is CTSSGPGLESYNEQFF. The CDR3 DNA reads TGTACCAGCAGCGGACCGGGACTAGAGTCCTACAATGAGCAGTTCTTC. The chain uses TRBV5-5 and TRBJ2-1; 8 nucleotides match TRBD2. Germline V gene data show CDR1 as SGHKS and CDR2 as YYEKEE (reference sequence). The CDR3 spans 16 residues.

This chain joins TRBV28 and TRBJ2-5; perhaps D is TRBD1 or TRBD2 (5 bases each). This CDR3 has 16 amino acids. The V gene's germline CDR1 is MDHEN and CDR2 SYDVKM. The V end was cut by 8 bases, the J end by 0 bases, with 19 bases between. DNA for the CDR3: TGTGCCAGCTGCGACGTCGGGACCTCGTACCAAGAGACCCAGTACTTC. This codes for CASCDVGTSYQETQYF.

This clonotype was found a few times. The rearrangement joins TRBV6-2 or TRBV6-3 to TRBJ2-1; 10 nucleotides align to TRBD2. J was trimmed by 6 bases and V by 6 bases; bases with no gene match: 8. Germline CDR1 is MNHEY and CDR2 is SVGEGT. This CDR3 region has 15 residues. CDR3 nucleotide sequence: TGTGCCAGCAGACCTAGCGGGAGTCCACCCAATGAGCAGTTCTTC. Translating it yields CASRPSGSPPNEQFF.

The chain employs TRBV6-5 and TRBJ1-5; D might be TRBD1 (5 bases). This CDR3 region has 15 residues. The germline CDR1 and CDR2 sequences are MNHEY and SVGAGI. V shed 5 bases and J shed 0 bases, with 11 bases lying between them. CDR3 region: CASSTGYSSNQPQHF. Written as DNA, the CDR3 is TGTGCCAGCAGTACAGGATACTCTAGCAATCAGCCCCAGCATTTT.

This clonotype was seen repeatedly, ten times or more. The gene calls are TRBV21-1 and TRBJ2-3; the table's D call of TRBD1 was not tested on the DNA. TRBV21-1 is designated a pseudogene. The CDR3 covers 20 residues. The CDR3 loop reads CASSKFNRCICLCGTDTQYF. In DNA form, the CDR3 reads TGTGCCAGCAGCAAATTTAACAGGTGTATTTGTTTGTGCGGCACAGATACGCAGTATTTT.